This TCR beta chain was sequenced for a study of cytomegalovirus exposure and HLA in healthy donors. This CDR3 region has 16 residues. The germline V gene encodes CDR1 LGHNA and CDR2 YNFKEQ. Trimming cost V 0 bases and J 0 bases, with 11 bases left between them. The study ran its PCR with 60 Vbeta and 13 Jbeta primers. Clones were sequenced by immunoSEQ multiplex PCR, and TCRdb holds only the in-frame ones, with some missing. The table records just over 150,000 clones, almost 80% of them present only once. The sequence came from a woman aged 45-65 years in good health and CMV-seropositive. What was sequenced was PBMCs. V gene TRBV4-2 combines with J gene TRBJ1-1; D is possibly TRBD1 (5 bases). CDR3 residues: CASSQELGHLNTEAFF. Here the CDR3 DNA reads TGTGCCAGCAGCCAAGAGCTCGGACATTTGAACACTGAAGCTTTCTTT.